This is a list of T cell receptor beta chains from one sample in a study of T cell responses to AZD1222 COVID-19 vaccine. Profiled with immunoSEQ multiplex PCR; TCRdb holds only in-frame clones, not every one. The table records approximately 140,000 clones, more than 80% of them present only once. The sequencing used peripheral blood, collected on day 0 of MenACWY control vaccination. These TCRs come from an adult in good health. The CDR3 runs from the conserved cysteine through the conserved F or W. D genes are given only for firm matches. The size field is filled for only some rows; it gives once, few, many or a size class.

V	D	J	size	DNA	CDR3
TRBV2	TRBD1	TRBJ1-6	.	TGTGCCAGCAACGGACAGGGGCCCCTCCACTTT	CASNGQGPLHF
TRBV5-6	.	TRBJ1-1	once	TGTGCCAGCAGCTTGGCAGGGATGGCTGAAGCTTTCTTT	CASSLAGMAEAFF
TRBV18	.	TRBJ1-4	.	TGTGCCAGCTCATCTGGGTTGGCGGAAAAACTGTTTTTT	CASSSGLAEKLFF
TRBV27	.	TRBJ2-5	.	TGTGCCAGCAGGTCGCACCAGTACCAAGAGACCCAGTACTTC	CASRSHQYQETQYF
TRBV18	.	TRBJ1-1	.	TGTGCCAGCTCAGGGGGCGCGGACACTGAAGCTTTCTTT	CASSGGADTEAFF
TRBV6-2/TRBV6-3	.	TRBJ1-1	.	TGTGCCAGCAGTTACTCGGAGGGCTTTGAAGCTTTCTTT	CASSYSEGFEAFF
TRBV19	.	TRBJ1-2	.	TGTGCCAGTAGTCCGAAGAGAGGCCCCACTAACTATGGCTACACCTTC	CASSPKRGPTNYGYTF
TRBV7-8	.	TRBJ1-1	.	TGTGCCAGCAGCCCAAACAGCAAAGGGAACACTGAAGCTTTCTTT	CASSPNSKGNTEAFF
TRBV7-3	.	TRBJ2-5	.	TGTGCCAGCAGCTTAGTGTACCAAGAGACCCAGTACTTC	CASSLVYQETQYF
TRBV5-4	.	TRBJ1-2	.	TGTGCCAGCAGCCTACGGACAGCGAATCGTGGCTACACCTTC	CASSLRTANRGYTF
TRBV2	.	TRBJ2-2	.	TGTGCCAGCAGCAGGACAGAGGACACCGGGGAGCTGTTTTTT	CASSRTEDTGELFF
TRBV6-2/TRBV6-3	.	TRBJ1-2	.	TGTGCCAGCAACCCCCTTTTACTAAACTGGGGACGGAACTTAAACTATGGCTACACCTTC	CASNPLLLNWGRNLNYGYTF
TRBV18	.	TRBJ2-7	.	TGTGCCAGCTCACCAAGCAATGGGGCCTCCTACGAGCAGTACTTC	CASSPSNGASYEQYF
TRBV6-5	.	TRBJ2-7	.	TGTGCCAGCAGTTACTCTTCCAGGGGCTCGCTCGAGCAGTACTTC	CASSYSSRGSLEQYF
TRBV19	.	TRBJ1-1	.	TGTGCCAGTAGTATAGATCTGGGCACTGAAGCTTTCTTT	CASSIDLGTEAFF
TRBV4-3	.	TRBJ1-1	.	TGCGCCAGCAGCCAATCGTTATCGGGGGAAGCTTTCTTT	CASSQSLSGEAFF
TRBV4-1	.	TRBJ1-1	.	TGCGCCAGCAGCCAAGACAGGGAAATCGGCACTGAAGCTTTCTTT	CASSQDREIGTEAFF
TRBV19	.	TRBJ2-5	.	TGTGCCAGTAGTATGGGGTGGCAAGAGACCCAGTACTTC	CASSMGWQETQYF
TRBV4-3	.	TRBJ1-6	once	TGCGCCAGCAGCCAAGGGAACATGGACGGGACACCCCTCCACTTT	CASSQGNMDGTPLHF
TRBV3-1/TRBV3-2	TRBD1	TRBJ1-2	.	TGTGCCAGCAGCCAAAGTGCGGGACAGGGACTATCTGGCTACACCTTC	CASSQSAGQGLSGYTF
TRBV2	TRBD1	TRBJ1-1	.	TGTGCCAGCAGTGAGGGACAGGGGCTTTATCCTGAAGCTTTCTTT	CASSEGQGLYPEAFF
TRBV28	.	TRBJ1-2	once	TGTGCCAGCAGTTATTCCCGGCAGGGCTACACCTTC	CASSYSRQGYTF
TRBV11-2	.	TRBJ2-3	.	TGTGCCAGCAGCTTAGGGACAGTCACAGATACGCAGTATTTT	CASSLGTVTDTQYF
TRBV7-8	TRBD1	TRBJ2-7	.	TGTGCCAGCAGCTACCGGACAGGGACCTACGAGCAGTACTTC	CASSYRTGTYEQYF
TRBV7-2	TRBD2	TRBJ2-1	.	TGTGCCAGCAGCGCCACCGGGACTAGCGACGCCCTGGGGTACAATGAGCAGTTCTTC	CASSATGTSDALGYNEQFF
TRBV7-2	TRBD1	TRBJ2-2	.	TGTGCCAGCAGCCCGGGACAGGGGGACACCGGGGAGCTGTTTTTT	CASSPGQGDTGELFF
TRBV20-1	.	TRBJ1-5	.	TGCAGTGCTAGTCGAAATCAGCCCCAGCATTTT	CSASRNQPQHF
TRBV5-1	.	TRBJ1-5	once	TGCGCCAGCAGCTGGAGCGTGGCTGGGGTGCAGCATTTT	CASSWSVAGVQHF
TRBV6-5	.	TRBJ1-2	.	TGTGCCAGCAGTTACTCGTGGGGGGATGGCTACACCTTC	CASSYSWGDGYTF
TRBV5-5	.	TRBJ1-4	.	TGTGCCAGCAGCTTGGTACAGGGTCCGGCGGAACTGTTTTTT	CASSLVQGPAELFF
TRBV5-6	.	TRBJ2-2	.	TGTGCCAGCAGCTGGGGGTTTCGGAATACCGGGGAGCTGTTTTTT	CASSWGFRNTGELFF
TRBV12-3/TRBV12-4	.	TRBJ2-1	.	TGTGCCAGCAGTTTTGGGGTCAATGAGCAGTTCTTC	CASSFGVNEQFF
TRBV19	.	TRBJ2-7	.	TGTGCCAGTAGTATTGCAGAGTCCTACGAGCAGTACTTC	CASSIAESYEQYF
TRBV19	.	TRBJ2-1	.	TGTGCCAGTAGTTCGGGACCTGCGGTGGACAATGAGCAGTTCTTC	CASSSGPAVDNEQFF
TRBV5-1	TRBD1	TRBJ1-1	.	TGCGCCAGCAGCTTGGAGACAGGGACTGAAGCTTTCTTT	CASSLETGTEAFF
TRBV30	.	TRBJ2-1	.	TGTGCCTGGAGTCTCACCTTTCTTCCCAGCTCCTACAATGAGCAGTTCTTC	CAWSLTFLPSSYNEQFF
TRBV5-5	TRBD1	TRBJ2-5	.	TGTGCCAGCAGCCGGGGACAGGGGGTTGGAGAGACCCAGTACTTC	CASSRGQGVGETQYF
TRBV7-2	.	TRBJ1-2	.	TGTGCCAGCAGCTTAGTAGTGGGGGGTAACTATGGCTACACCTTC	CASSLVVGGNYGYTF
TRBV6-5	.	TRBJ1-5	few	TGTGCCAGCAGTTACTCTAGCAATCAGCCCCAGCATTTT	CASSYSSNQPQHF
TRBV5-4	TRBD1	TRBJ2-7	.	TGTGCCAGCAGTCCCGACAGGGTAACCTACGAGCAGTACTTC	CASSPDRVTYEQYF
TRBV5-1	.	TRBJ2-5	.	TGCGCCACGGGTGGGGCGCGTGAGACCCAGTACTTC	CATGGARETQYF
TRBV18	.	TRBJ2-7	.	TGTGCCAGCTCACGAACCAGTGGGTCCTACGAGCAGTACTTC	CASSRTSGSYEQYF
TRBV10-3	.	TRBJ2-2	.	TGTGCCATCAGTGAGTCCAGCTCCGGGGAGCTGTTTTTT	CAISESSSGELFF
TRBV5-1	.	TRBJ1-1	.	TGCGCCAGCAGCGAGACAGGTTACACTGAAGCTTTCTTT	CASSETGYTEAFF
TRBV9	TRBD1	TRBJ1-5	.	TGTGCCAGCAGCCCAGCGGCAGGGGGCGTTCAGCCCCAGCATTTT	CASSPAAGGVQPQHF
TRBV2	.	TRBJ1-5	.	TGTGCCAGCAGTGAAATCCGGGGAAATCAGCCCCAGCATTTT	CASSEIRGNQPQHF
TRBV18	.	TRBJ1-1	.	TGTGCCAGCTCACCCGCGGGAAGAGGGTACACTGAAGCTTTCTTT	CASSPAGRGYTEAFF
TRBV25-1	.	TRBJ1-5	.	TGTGCCAGCAGGGCCGGGGGTCAGCCCCAGCATTTT	CASRAGGQPQHF
TRBV5-6	TRBD1	TRBJ2-2	.	TGTGCCAGCAGCTCGACCGGGACAGGGACCACCGGGGAGCTGTTTTTT	CASSSTGTGTTGELFF
TRBV6-2/TRBV6-3	.	TRBJ2-7	.	TGTGCCAGCAGTCGTTCGGGAGCCGAGCAGTACTTC	CASSRSGAEQYF
TRBV3-1/TRBV3-2	TRBD1	TRBJ1-5	.	TGTGCCAGCAGCCAAGGGGGGGCAGGGGGCGAATTACAGCCCCAGCATTTT	CASSQGGAGGELQPQHF
TRBV19	TRBD2	TRBJ2-3	.	TGTGCCAGTAGTTCTAGCGGTACAGATACGCAGTATTTT	CASSSSGTDTQYF
TRBV9	TRBD2	TRBJ2-3	once	TGTGCCAGCAGTGCTACTAGCGGGGGGGCCCGCACAGATACGCAGTATTTT	CASSATSGGARTDTQYF
TRBV7-3	TRBD2	TRBJ2-3	.	TGTGCCAGCAGCTTAATCGTGACAGCGGGGGGGAGGACAGATACGCAGTATTTT	CASSLIVTAGGRTDTQYF
TRBV24-1	.	TRBJ2-5	.	TGTGCCACCAGTGACTTAAAAGAGACCCAGTACTTC	CATSDLKETQYF
TRBV12-3/TRBV12-4	TRBD1	TRBJ1-1	.	TGTGCCACCGACAGGGGGTCGAGAACTGAAGCTTTCTTT	CATDRGSRTEAFF
TRBV7-2	.	TRBJ2-5	.	TGTGCCAGCAGCCCCTGGGCGGCGGGGACCCAGTACTTC	CASSPWAAGTQYF
TRBV11-2	TRBD1	TRBJ1-2	once	TGTGCCAGCAGCTTAGCTGGACAGGGGGCGAAAAGATATGGCTACACCTTC	CASSLAGQGAKRYGYTF
TRBV28	.	TRBJ1-2	once	TGTGCCAGCAGTTTTTCGAACAGGGCCAACTATGGCTACACCTTC	CASSFSNRANYGYTF
TRBV12-5	.	TRBJ2-1	.	TGTGCTAGTGGTTTGGGCAGCAGCTCCTACAATGAGCAGTTCTTC	CASGLGSSSYNEQFF